This is a list of T cell receptor beta chains from one sample in a study of response to subunit inactivated influenza vaccine. TCRdb reprocessed the RT-PCR reads via MiXCR and lists one record per CDR3 protein. The sample comprises about 300,000 distinct CDR3 sequences, 20% to 25% of which are singletons, and 10% rests with the top ten. The material sequenced was PBMCs from blood, taken about 20 months after vaccination. Receptors were obtained from a man aged 45 to 75 who received an inactivated influenza vaccine. CDR3s include the opening cysteine and the closing phenylalanine or tryptophan. D genes are given only for firm matches. Clone size is shown for a subset of rows, as once, few, many or a class of expanded clone.

j_gene	len	abundance	d_gene	v_gene	CDR3aa	CDR3nt
TRBJ1-5	15	NA	NA	TRBV7-2	CASSFEVGPNQPQHF	TGTGCCAGCAGCTTCGAGGTTGGTCCCAATCAGCCCCAGCATTTT
TRBJ2-1	15	few	TRBD2	TRBV20-1	CSAPRTSGDYNEQFF	TGCAGTGCTCCTAGGACTAGCGGGGATTACAATGAGCAGTTCTTC
TRBJ2-1	17	NA	NA	TRBV21-1	CASSPGTSGSIYNEQFF	TGTGCCTCTTCGCCGGGGACTAGCGGGAGCATCTACAATGAGCAGTTCTTC
TRBJ2-3	14	few	TRBD2	TRBV11-2	CASSLVAGGDTQYF	TGTGCCAGCAGCTTAGTAGCGGGAGGTGATACGCAGTATTTT
TRBJ1-6	13	many	NA	TRBV5-1	CASSLNRNSPLHF	TGCGCCAGCAGCCTGAACAGGAATTCACCCCTCCACTTT
TRBJ1-1	15	many	TRBD1	TRBV5-1	CASSLWGQGNTEAFF	TGCGCCAGCAGCTTGTGGGGACAGGGAAACACTGAAGCTTTCTTT
TRBJ1-2	12	few	TRBD1	TRBV27	CASRRTGDGYTF	TGTGCCAGCAGACGCACAGGGGACGGCTACACCTTC
TRBJ1-3	13	many	NA	TRBV5-6	CASSRDTSLAIYF	TGTGCCAGCAGCAGAGACACCTCCTTGGCCATATATTTT
TRBJ1-2	12	NA	NA	TRBV5-1	CASGDGNYGYTF	TGCGCCAGCGGGGACGGTAACTATGGCTACACCTTC
TRBJ2-7	13	NA	NA	TRBV12-3/TRBV12-4	CASSFDRRTEQYF	TGTGCCAGCAGTTTTGACAGGAGAACCGAGCAGTACTTC
TRBJ2-3	15	NA	NA	TRBV7-2	CASSFKKVLGDTQYF	TGTGCCAGCAGCTTCAAGAAAGTCCTCGGGGATACGCAGTATTTT
TRBJ2-7	14	NA	TRBD1	TRBV5-1	CASSSNPPGQGQYF	TGCGCCAGCAGCTCGAACCCACCGGGACAGGGGCAGTACTTC
TRBJ1-1	13	NA	NA	TRBV20-1	CSAYSREDTEAFF	TGCAGTGCCTATAGCAGGGAGGACACTGAAGCTTTCTTT
TRBJ1-5	14	few	TRBD1	TRBV10-1	CASTAGTGDQPQHF	TGCGCCAGCACCGCCGGGACAGGAGATCAGCCCCAGCATTTT
TRBJ1-5	14	many	NA	TRBV20-1	CSARVGSSNQPQHF	TGCAGTGCTAGAGTTGGGTCTAGCAATCAGCCCCAGCATTTT
TRBJ2-7	14	few	TRBD2	TRBV28	CASSFIAGVGEQYF	TGTGCCAGCAGTTTCATAGCGGGAGTGGGCGAGCAGTACTTC
TRBJ2-1	12	NA	NA	TRBV10-3	CAIKDEWNEQFF	TGTGCCATCAAGGACGAATGGAATGAGCAGTTCTTC
TRBJ2-7	16	NA	TRBD1	TRBV3-1	CASSQDWDRKSYEQYF	TGTGCCAGCAGCCAAGATTGGGACAGGAAATCCTACGAGCAGTACTTC
TRBJ2-3	19	NA	TRBD2	TRBV7-6	CASSSKGGLAGTRTDTQYF	TGTGCCAGCAGCTCCAAAGGGGGTCTAGCGGGTACCCGCACAGATACGCAGTATTTT
TRBJ2-2	13	once	NA	TRBV10-3	CAISVGGTGELFF	TGTGCCATCAGTGTAGGTGGAACCGGGGAGCTGTTTTTT
TRBJ2-1	16	few	TRBD1	TRBV12-3/TRBV12-4	CASRADRDIYYNEQFF	TGTGCCAGCAGGGCTGACAGGGACATATACTACAATGAGCAGTTCTTC
TRBJ2-6	17	NA	TRBD1	TRBV6-2/TRBV6-3	CASSLGQRLPVTNVLTF	TGTGCCAGCAGTTTGGGACAGAGACTACCAGTGACCAACGTCCTGACTTTC
TRBJ1-5	15	many	NA	TRBV10-3	CAIRGGDSSNQPQHF	TGTGCCATCAGAGGAGGGGACTCTAGCAATCAGCCCCAGCATTTT
TRBJ2-7	14	NA	NA	TRBV3-1	CATRRQVYPYEQYF	TGTGCCACCAGGAGACAGGTTTACCCCTACGAGCAGTACTTC
TRBJ1-1	12	few	TRBD1	TRBV12-3/TRBV12-4	CASSTGQGSAFF	TGTGCCAGCAGTACAGGACAGGGTTCGGCTTTCTTT
TRBJ1-1	15	many	NA	TRBV13	CASSLRRGDNTEAFF	TGTGCCAGCAGCTTACGACGGGGCGATAACACTGAAGCTTTCTTT
TRBJ1-4	13	NA	TRBD1	TRBV19	CASSPRGREKLFF	TGTGCCAGTAGTCCCAGGGGGCGTGAAAAACTGTTTTTT
TRBJ1-1	17	NA	NA	TRBV2	CASSDSLGVQGFFEAFF	TGTGCCAGCAGTGATAGCCTAGGCGTACAGGGATTTTTTGAAGCTTTCTTT
TRBJ1-3	16	few	TRBD1	TRBV7-8	CASSSSGQGIGNTIYF	TGTGCCAGCAGCTCCTCGGGACAGGGAATAGGGAACACCATATATTTT
TRBJ2-1	15	NA	TRBD1	TRBV9	CASSARPQGAGEQFF	TGTGCCAGCAGCGCCAGACCCCAGGGGGCCGGTGAGCAGTTCTTC
TRBJ1-5	14	many	NA	TRBV9	CASSVGMGNQPQHF	TGTGCCAGCAGCGTAGGGATGGGGAATCAGCCCCAGCATTTT
TRBJ1-3	14	few	NA	TRBV7-9	CASSLETSGNTIYF	TGTGCCAGCAGCTTAGAAACCTCTGGAAACACCATATATTTT
TRBJ1-2	15	few	TRBD1	TRBV20-1	CSARDRDRGNYGYTF	TGCAGTGCTAGAGATAGGGACAGGGGGAACTATGGCTACACCTTC
TRBJ2-5	13	NA	TRBD2	TRBV9	CASSPSGSGAQYF	TGTGCCAGCAGCCCTAGCGGAAGCGGGGCCCAGTACTTC
TRBJ2-7	18	NA	TRBD2	TRBV5-1	CASSLATSGGDLLYEQYF	TGCGCCAGCAGCTTGGCCACTAGCGGGGGGGATCTCCTTTACGAGCAGTACTTC
TRBJ2-3	14	NA	TRBD1	TRBV5-1	CASNTGEEGNTQYF	TGCGCCAGCAACACAGGGGAAGAGGGGAATACGCAGTATTTT
TRBJ1-2	13	few	NA	TRBV6-2/TRBV6-3	CASSAGAIRGYTF	TGTGCCAGCAGCGCCGGGGCAATCCGTGGCTACACCTTC
TRBJ1-4	17	NA	NA	TRBV19	CASSRGWGVPTNGKLFF	TGTGCCAGTAGTAGAGGATGGGGCGTTCCAACTAATGGAAAACTGTTTTTT
TRBJ1-1	16	NA	NA	TRBV5-5	CASSLNFLHQNTEAFF	TGTGCCAGCAGCTTGAATTTTTTGCATCAGAACACTGAAGCTTTCTTT
TRBJ1-1	12	few	NA	TRBV20-1	CSALRLNTEAFF	TGCAGTGCTTTACGGTTGAACACTGAAGCTTTCTTT
TRBJ2-3	15	NA	NA	TRBV21-1	CASSTGQFGTDTQYF	TGTGCCAGCAGCACAGGACAGTTCGGCACAGATACGCAGTATTTT
TRBJ2-3	17	NA	TRBD1	TRBV4-3	CASSQDLGQGHPDTQYF	TGCGCCAGCAGCCAAGACTTAGGACAGGGGCACCCAGATACGCAGTATTTT
TRBJ2-7	14	NA	NA	TRBV12-3/TRBV12-4	CASSLRLDSYEQYF	TGTGCCAGCAGTTTAAGGCTAGACTCCTACGAGCAGTACTTC
TRBJ1-4	17	many	NA	TRBV4-2	CASSPRAFGSYNEKLFF	TGTGCCAGCAGCCCGCGAGCGTTCGGCAGCTATAATGAAAAACTGTTTTTT
TRBJ2-3	15	NA	TRBD2	TRBV12-3/TRBV12-4	CASSSAGGPTDTQYF	TGTGCCAGCAGTTCGGCGGGGGGGCCGACAGATACGCAGTATTTT
TRBJ2-1	16	NA	TRBD2	TRBV7-2	CASSLTSGVSGNEQFF	TGTGCCAGCAGCTTAACTAGCGGGGTGTCGGGCAATGAGCAGTTCTTC
TRBJ2-1	15	few	NA	TRBV2	CASPLGVGTYNEQFF	TGTGCCAGCCCCCTCGGCGTGGGGACTTACAATGAGCAGTTCTTC
TRBJ2-2	19	NA	TRBD2	TRBV20-1	CSARPPFGSGGAMSGELFF	TGCAGTGCTAGGCCCCCTTTCGGTAGCGGGGGGGCCATGTCCGGGGAGCTGTTTTTT
TRBJ1-5	12	many	NA	TRBV29-1	CSVGSGNQPQHF	TGCAGCGTGGGGTCTGGGAATCAGCCCCAGCATTTT
TRBJ2-1	21	NA	TRBD2	TRBV5-4	CASSLAAASGIGHSSYNEQFF	TGTGCCAGCAGCTTGGCCGCGGCTAGCGGGATCGGCCATAGCTCCTACAATGAGCAGTTCTTC
TRBJ1-5	14	NA	NA	TRBV2	CASRPDRLNQPQHF	TGTGCCAGCCGGCCGGACAGATTGAATCAGCCCCAGCATTTT
TRBJ1-2	14	once	TRBD1	TRBV28	CASSPPPTGGGYTF	TGTGCCAGCAGTCCTCCCCCGACAGGGGGAGGCTACACCTTC
TRBJ1-1	15	NA	NA	TRBV5-1	CASSLEAGRLAEAFF	TGCGCCAGCAGCTTGGAGGCAGGGAGACTGGCTGAAGCTTTCTTT
TRBJ1-2	14	few	NA	TRBV12-3/TRBV12-4	CASSLGGDWGGYTF	TGTGCCAGCAGTTTAGGAGGAGACTGGGGAGGCTACACCTTC